This TCR beta chain is from a study of OX40 agonist ivuxolimab in advanced cancers. The data were produced by immunoSEQ multiplex PCR, yet TCRdb's version contains in-frame clones alone and is incomplete. Counted here are roughly 71,000 clones, 70% to 90% occurring once; the ten biggest clones make up about 0.6%. Germline CDR1 and CDR2: MNHEY and SVGAGI. CDR3 length equals 14 residues. The V end lost 5 bases, the J end lost 5 bases, and 13 bases lay between the germline ends. The sequence came from an adult with an advanced solid tumor such as melanoma, head and neck, liver or kidney cancer. The J gene is TRBJ2-1, the V gene TRBV6-5; D unclear. The input for sequencing was CD4+ or CD8+ T cells sorted from blood, taken in a trial of the OX40 agonist ivuxolimab. The CDR3 nucleotides read TGTGCCAGCAGTAATGGGGTGGGAAACAATGAGCAGTTCTTC. Amino acid sequence: CASSNGVGNNEQFF.